This T cell receptor beta chain appears in the sequencing data of a study of T cells after posttransplantation cyclophosphamide. The related graft donor's blood sample was taken on the day of bone marrow donation. Broader study findings: TRB overlap between skin or GI tissue T cells and blood was limited. After PTCy, TRB diversity resembled that of CNI/methotrexate controls.

This CDR3 has 14 amino acids. Per the germline V gene, CDR1 is ENHRY and CDR2 is SYGVKD. The J segment lost 5 bases and the V segment lost 4 bases, leaving 6 bases of the junction unmatched. This clone has ten or more counts. The antigen is undetermined. The method was immunoSEQ multiplex PCR; TCRdb's version includes in-frame clones alone and lacks a portion of them. Altogether over 45,000 clones were found in the sample, and no singletons occur. The chain links TRBV10-3 to TRBJ2-5; TRBD2 matches 8 bases. Sequences were obtained from PBMCs. The receptor was isolated from a middle-aged man in good health, CMV-negative, and a related stem cell transplant donor. The CDR3 nucleotides are TGTGCCATCAGTGGGGTAGCGGGATGGGAGACCCAGTACTTC. It specifies CAISGVAGWETQYF.